Shown below are 19 T cell receptor beta chains from a single sample sequenced in a study of Graves' ophthalmopathy and Graves' hyperthyroidism. RNA transcripts were the template, and TCR beta CDR3 regions were amplified from them. The first-round RT-PCR employed HTBI primers together with the Qiagen OneStep RT-PCR kit. A multiplex PCR was then performed as the second round. TCRdb re-analysed the multiplex PCR reads in MiXCR, keeping a single row per CDR3 protein. The sample consists of some 1.1 million distinct CDR3 sequences, approximately 35% of them appearing once. Source material: peripheral blood or thyroid tissue (not recorded which). The receptors come from an adult man with Graves' hyperthyroidism.

With respect to this clonotype: The missing conserved phenylalanine or tryptophan at the end of this CDR3 makes a read error likely. The DNA is omitted, as the CDR3 cannot be located on it reliably, and the CDR3 follows TCRdb's listing. The J gene is TRBJ1-4, the V gene TRBV7-2. The germline gives CDR1 SGHTA, CDR2 FQGNSA. Counting both end residues, the CDR3 totals 10 amino acids. The CDR3 is CASSSGTVLY.

This clonotype appeared many times. The CDR3 nucleotides are TGTGCCAGCAGTTTTAGGTCAGGTGAACAGCCCCAGCATTTT. Its translation: CASSFRSGEQPQHF. The chain recombines TRBV12-3 or TRBV12-4 with TRBJ1-5; D ambiguous. CDR3 length: 14 amino acids. Trimming pared 3 bases from V and 7 bases from J, leaving 13 bases between.

Remarks on this clonotype: A read error is possible here, since a much larger clone lies one base away. DNA for the CDR3: TGTGCCAGTAGTATACTCCATCGGGACTATGACTACACCTTC. It specifies CASSILHRDYDYTF. J is TRBJ1-2 and V is TRBV19; weak D call: TRBD1 (5 bases). Germline assignment: CDR1 LNHDA and CDR2 SQIVND (reference sequence). The CDR3 covers 14 residues.

This clonotype was counted once. V usage is TRBV14 and J usage is TRBJ1-5, with TRBD1 matching 9 bases. Per germline, CDR1 SGHDN and CDR2 FVKESK. CDR3 length equals 16 residues. V lost 3 bases and J lost 1; bases outside the gene matches: 4. CDR3 residues: CASSQGQGDSNQPQHF. CDR3 DNA: TGTGCCAGCAGCCAGGGACAGGGCGACAGCAATCAGCCCCAGCATTTT.

This clonotype was seen repeatedly, ten times or more. The chain links TRBV9 to TRBJ2-2, with a weak D call TRBD2 (8 bases). V dropped 4 bases and J dropped 2 bases, with 15 bases sitting between them. The V gene's germline CDR1 is SGDLS and CDR2 YYNGEE. CDR3 length: 16 residues. The CDR3 protein is CASSSGGTSNTGELFF. DNA for the CDR3: TGTGCCAGCAGCTCAGGGGGGACTAGTAACACCGGGGAGCTGTTTTTT.

This clonotype was seen ten or more times. An end of the junction does not agree with germline; a read error may underlie this. The genes are TRBV12-3 or TRBV12-4 and TRBJ1-1, with D possibly matching TRBD1 (6 bases). The CDR3 totals 14 residues. The CDR3 sequence: CASSLGGGRTEAFF. CDR3 DNA sequence: TGTGCCAGCAGCTTAGGAGGGGGGCGAACTGAAGCTTTCTTT.

The rearrangement uses TRBV15 and TRBJ2-3, with 11 bases identical to TRBD2. The CDR3 is 17 residues long. The germline gives CDR1 LNHNV, CDR2 YYDKDF (reference sequence). Losses at the gene ends were 2 bases for V and 3 bases for J; bases not matched to a gene: 7. The CDR3 DNA reads as TGTGCCACCAGCAGACCTAAAACTAGCGGGGGTACAGATACGCAGTATTTT. Translating gives CATSRPKTSGGTDTQYF.

The sample holds many counts of this clonotype. The V gene is TRBV20-1, the J gene TRBJ1-1; D unresolved. There are 13 residues in the CDR3. Germline assignment: CDR1 DFQATT and CDR2 SNEGSKA (reference sequence). Between the trimmed V and J ends, which lost 3 bases and 6 bases, there was a span of 14 bases. CDR3 amino acids: CSASRQERPEAFF. In DNA, the CDR3 is TGCAGTGCTAGTCGGCAGGAACGTCCTGAAGCTTTCTTT.

This clonotype occurred many times. V usage is TRBV20-1 and J usage is TRBJ2-7; tentatively, D is TRBD1 (6 bases). This CDR3 has 12 amino acids. V was clipped by 6 bases and J by 4 bases, with 13 bases between them. The germline V gene has CDR1 DFQATT and CDR2 SNEGSKA (reference sequence). The CDR3 DNA is TGCAGTGCCGATCGGACAGCGTACGAGCAGTACTTC. Its translation is CSADRTAYEQYF.

This clonotype was counted at least ten times. The rearrangement uses TRBV14 and TRBJ1-1; D not certain. This CDR3 is built from 15 residues. Germline lookup yields CDR1 SGHDN and CDR2 FVKESK. The V end was cut by 1 base, the J end by 0 bases, with 9 bases between. The CDR3 reads CASSQGTWLNTEAFF. The CDR3 nucleotides read TGTGCCAGCAGCCAAGGGACTTGGTTGAACACTGAAGCTTTCTTT.

V usage is TRBV2 and J usage is TRBJ1-5, with a weak D call TRBD1 (6 bases). CDR1 and CDR2 from the germline V gene are SNHLY and FYNNEI. The germline V and J ends were trimmed by 6 bases and 7 bases, with 22 bases remaining between them. The CDR3 covers 16 residues. For the CDR3, the DNA is TGTGCCAGCAGCGCCGTAGAACAGGGCCCGGGGCAGCCCCAGCATTTT. Its translation: CASSAVEQGPGQPQHF.

The chain is built from TRBV20-1 and TRBJ1-4, with 9 bases identical to TRBD1. The CDR3 has 14 residues. V lost 0 bases, J lost 8 bases, and 4 bases stayed unmatched. Germline-derived CDR1 and CDR2 are DFQATT and SNEGSKA (reference sequence). CDR3: CSAREGQGGEKLFF. The CDR3 DNA follows: TGCAGTGCTAGAGAGGGACAGGGTGGAGAAAAACTGTTTTTT.

In its sample, this clonotype was seen many times. The CDR3 loop is CASSLERSWEQYF. DNA for the CDR3: TGTGCCAGCAGCTTAGAACGGTCCTGGGAGCAGTACTTC. The J gene is TRBJ2-7, the V gene TRBV7-2; no clear D gene. V was shortened by 1 base and J by 7 bases, with 11 bases between the two germline ends. This CDR3 has 13 residues. Per the germline V gene, CDR1 is SGHTA and CDR2 is FQGNSA.

This rearrangement joins TRBV7-8 to TRBJ1-1; TRBD1 might be the D (5 bases). The CDR3 runs 13 residues. Germline V gene sequence: CDR1 SGHVS, CDR2 FQNEAQ. The V gene lost 0 bases and the J gene lost 7 bases, with 9 bases spanning the gap. The CDR3 here is CASSLARGYEAFF. Here the CDR3 DNA reads TGTGCCAGCAGCTTAGCGCGGGGGTATGAAGCTTTCTTT.

This clonotype is a singleton in its sample. This chain joins TRBV5-1 and TRBJ2-7, with TRBD1 identical over 9 bases. This CDR3 comprises 14 residues. The trim removed 4 bases at V and 3 bases at J, leaving 5 bases unmatched. Germline CDR1 SGHRS, CDR2 YFSETQ. CDR3 loop: CASSPTGGNYEQYF. Here the CDR3 DNA reads TGCGCCAGCAGCCCAACAGGGGGCAACTACGAGCAGTACTTC.

V usage is TRBV2 and J usage is TRBJ1-2, with a possible D match to TRBD1 (5 bases). The ends were cut back, 6 bases at V and 6 bases at J, with 11 bases in the middle. The CDR3 contains 12 residues. Germline CDR1 and CDR2: SNHLY and FYNNEI. CDR3 in amino acids: CASRTGANGYTF. In DNA, the CDR3 is TGTGCCAGCAGGACCGGGGCGAATGGCTACACCTTC.

This clonotype has ten or more counts. The V and J genes are TRBV15 and TRBJ1-5; D unclear. V lost 2 bases and J lost 7, with 15 bases in between. CDR1 is LNHNV and CDR2 is YYDKDF in the germline V gene (reference sequence). The CDR3 consists of 15 residues. CDR3 sequence: CATSRNRAGGQPQHF. Here the CDR3 DNA reads TGTGCCACCAGCAGAAATCGGGCTGGCGGGCAGCCCCAGCATTTT.

This clonotype was detected ten times or more. The CDR3: CASRGTGTLIWYF. The CDR3 DNA reads TGTGCCAGCAGAGGGACAGGGACCCTCATCTGGTACTTC. V usage is TRBV27 and J usage is TRBJ2-7; 9 nucleotides agree with TRBD1. Germline V gives CDR1 MNHEY, CDR2 SMNVEV (reference sequence). The CDR3 is 13 residues long. Trimming took 6 bases from V and 12 from J; bases not matched to a gene: 12.

The V call is TRBV10-2, the J call TRBJ2-7; 7 bases are shared with TRBD2. CDR1 and CDR2 from the germline V gene are WSHSY and SAAADI. The V and J ends lost 4 bases and 2 bases, in that order; junction bases with no gene match: 8. The CDR3 length is 15 residues. The CDR3 protein is CASSAGLVEPYEQYF. Here the CDR3 DNA reads TGCGCCAGCAGTGCCGGACTAGTGGAACCCTACGAGCAGTACTTC.